The 19 T cell receptor beta chains below come from one sample, sequenced in a study of technical replicates of blood from a few donors. Sequenced by immunoSEQ multiplex PCR; TCRdb stores in-frame clones only, minus some. The table lists approximately 75,000 clones, around 97% of them singletons. Source material: T cells isolated from PBMCs. These receptor sequences come from a human donor in good health.

The J gene is TRBJ1-2, the V gene TRBV19; tentative D call: TRBD1 (5 bases). The V gene's germline CDR1 is LNHDA and CDR2 SQIVND (reference sequence). This CDR3 contains 13 residues. V gave up 6 bases and J gave up 8 bases, with 16 bases separating them. CDR3 sequence: CASRENRGRGYTF. The CDR3 region has the DNA TGTGCCAGTAGAGAAAACCGGGGGAGAGGCTACACCTTC. Full variable domain (outside the CDR3, taken from reference TRBV19 and TRBJ1-2): DGGITQSPKYLFRKEGQNVTLSCEQNLNHDAMYWYRQDPGQGLRLIYYSQIVNDFQKGDIAEGYSVSREKKESFPLTVTSAQKNPTAFYLCASRENRGRGYTFGSGTRLTVV.

V is TRBV5-5 and J is TRBJ2-7; TRBD1 might be the D (8 bases). With 4 bases removed from V and 3 bases from J, the gap between germline ends came to 17 bases. The CDR3 runs to 15 residues. Per germline, CDR1 SGHKS and CDR2 YYEKEE (reference sequence). CDR3 sequence: CASSGGQGGSYEQYF. CDR3 DNA: TGTGCCAGCAGCGGAGGACAGGGAGGGAGCTACGAGCAGTACTTC.

V gene TRBV6-1 combines with J gene TRBJ1-2; 10 positions match TRBD1. This CDR3 has 15 residues. V lost 2 bases and J lost 4; bases outside the gene matches: 4. Germline V gene data show CDR1 as MNHNS and CDR2 as SASEGT. The CDR3 DNA follows: TGTGCCAGCAGTGAATTTGGGACAGGGGTCTATGGCTACACCTTC. Its protein is CASSEFGTGVYGYTF.

This clone is a singleton in its sample. The chain couples TRBV16 to TRBJ1-3; D ambiguous. V lost 5 bases, J lost 8 bases, and 10 bases lay in between. Germline loops: CDR1 KGHSY, CDR2 FQNENV. This CDR3 is 12 amino acids long. The CDR3 coding sequence is TGTGCCAGCAGCTATTTTACGGACACCATATATTTT. This encodes CASSYFTDTIYF.

The chain combines TRBV6-6 with TRBJ2-3; perhaps TRBD2 as D (6 bases). Trimming took off 10 bases at V and 6 bases at J, with 17 bases between the two ends. CDR3 length: 13 residues. Germline CDR1 MNHNY, CDR2 SVGAGI (reference sequence). The CDR3 DNA follows: TGTGCCACCGGGGCGCGGGGTTCGGATACGCAGTATTTT. It specifies CATGARGSDTQYF.

This clone was picked up one time. The rearrangement uses TRBV27 and TRBJ2-7; tentative D call: TRBD2 (5 bases). Between the trimmed V and J ends, which lost 2 bases and 3 bases, there was a span of 14 bases. CDR1 and CDR2 from the germline V gene are MNHEY and SMNVEV (reference sequence). The CDR3 is made up of 15 amino acids. The DNA of the CDR3 is TGTGCCAGCAGTTTAAAATATCTAGGGAGCTACGAGCAGTACTTC. Amino acids: CASSLKYLGSYEQYF.

J is TRBJ2-6 and V is TRBV11-3; 7 positions match TRBD1. This CDR3 has 17 residues. Germline lookup yields CDR1 SGHNT and CDR2 YENEEA. V lost 0 bases, J lost 3 bases, and 5 bases stayed unmatched. CDR3 nucleotide sequence: TGTGCCAGCAGCTTAGAACCTGCAGGGGGTGGGGCCAACGTCCTGACTTTC. Translating gives CASSLEPAGGGANVLTF.

V gene TRBV25-1 combines with J gene TRBJ1-1, with TRBD1 matching over 7 bases. J was trimmed by 8 bases and V by 7 bases; bases with no gene match: 7. Germline V gives CDR1 MGHDK, CDR2 SYGVNS. This CDR3 comprises 12 residues. The CDR3 here is CASTQTGLEAFF. The CDR3 DNA reads as TGTGCCAGCACCCAGACAGGGCTGGAAGCTTTCTTT.

The V call is TRBV12-5, the J call TRBJ2-1; the match to TRBD2 covers 12 bases. Trimming took 1 base from V and 8 from J; bases not matched to a gene: 6. The CDR3 totals 16 residues. From germline, CDR1 is LGHNT and CDR2 FRNRAP. CDR3 sequence reads: CASGLGGLAGFHEQFF. In nucleotides, the CDR3 is TGTGCTAGTGGTTTGGGTGGACTAGCGGGGTTCCATGAGCAGTTCTTC.

The J gene is TRBJ1-5, the V gene TRBV27; D gene uncertain. Germline V gene lookup returns CDR1 MNHEY and CDR2 SMNVEV (reference sequence). The CDR3 runs to 16 residues. Trimming left V 6 bases short and J 2 bases short, with 17 bases between. The CDR3: CASSPGSRSGNQPQHF. The CDR3 DNA is TGTGCCAGCAGCCCGGGAAGTAGAAGTGGCAATCAGCCCCAGCATTTT.

The V and J genes are TRBV4-1 and TRBJ2-1; 7 bases align to TRBD1. V lost 4 bases to trimming and J lost 8 bases; unmatched junction nucleotides: 11. This CDR3 has 15 amino acids. CDR1 is MGHRA and CDR2 is YSYEKL in the germline V gene. The CDR3 DNA sequence: TGCGCCAGCAGCCCGGGCCTCAGGGGGTTTTATGAGCAGTTCTTC. Residues: CASSPGLRGFYEQFF.

CDR3 in DNA: TGTGCCAGCAGCTTAGCCCGGGATAAACCAGAAGCTTTCTTT. This gives the protein CASSLARDKPEAFF. The chain is built from TRBV7-9 and TRBJ1-1; D not certain. V lost 0 bases and J lost 8, with 13 bases in between. This CDR3 spans 14 amino acids. Germline V gene lookup returns CDR1 SEHNR and CDR2 FQNEAQ (reference sequence).

In its sample, this clone was seen once. The genes are TRBV27 and TRBJ1-2; 8 bases match TRBD1. This CDR3 is 16 amino acids long. The germline V gene encodes CDR1 MNHEY and CDR2 SMNVEV (reference sequence). Losses at the gene ends were 5 bases for V and 4 bases for J; bases not matched to a gene: 12. This chain's CDR3 is CASSMHPRQGLYGYTF. For the CDR3, the DNA is TGTGCCAGCAGTATGCACCCCCGACAGGGGCTCTATGGCTACACCTTC.

This chain uses TRBV5-6 with TRBJ2-5; 13 bases are a match to TRBD2. The CDR3 runs to 15 residues. The V segment lost 1 base and the J segment 6 bases; nucleotides outside the gene matches: 3. In germline, CDR1 is SGHDT, CDR2 YYEEEE. The CDR3 loop reads CASSLWTSGSQTQYF. DNA of the CDR3: TGTGCCAGCAGCTTGTGGACTAGCGGGAGCCAGACCCAGTACTTC. Looking up the rest from reference TRBV5-6 and TRBJ2-5 gives the full variable domain: DAGVTQSPTHLIKTRGQQVTLRCSPKSGHDTVSWYQQALGQGPQFIFQYYEEEERQRGNFPDRFSGHQFPNYSSELNVNALLLGDSALYLCASSLWTSGSQTQYFGPGTRLLVL.

This chain uses TRBV30 with TRBJ2-1; 8 bases align to TRBD2. Germline-derived CDR1 and CDR2 are GTSNPN and SVGIG (reference sequence). V lost 1 base and J lost 8; bases outside the gene matches: 7. This CDR3 spans 14 amino acids. CDR3 residues: CAWSGPATSDEQFF. CDR3 nucleotide sequence: TGTGCCTGGAGTGGCCCCGCGACTAGCGATGAGCAGTTCTTC. The complete variable domain, with remaining parts taken from reference TRBV30 and TRBJ2-1, reads SQTIHQWPATLVQPVGSPLSLECTVEGTSNPNLYWYRQAAGRGLQLLFYSVGIGQISSEVPQNLSASRPQDRQFILSSKKLLLSDSGFYLCAWSGPATSDEQFFGPGTRLTVL.

J is TRBJ2-2 and V is TRBV25-1, with D tentatively TRBD1 (6 bases). V was clipped by 4 bases and J by 1 base, with 13 bases between them. CDR1 is MGHDK, CDR2 SYGVNS, per germline. CDR3 length equals 16 residues. The CDR3 bases are TGTGCCAGCAGTGGGTTTACAGGGAGGAACACCGGGGAGCTGTTTTTT. It translates to CASSGFTGRNTGELFF.

This chain's CDR3 is CASSPPSHRGPGYTF. CDR3 DNA sequence: TGTGCCAGCAGTCCCCCAAGTCACAGGGGGCCTGGCTACACCTTC. V gene TRBV28 combines with J gene TRBJ1-2; 9 bases agree with TRBD1. Germline loops: CDR1 MDHEN, CDR2 SYDVKM. Germline trimming cut 5 bases from V and 7 bases from J; bases unmatched to any gene: 11. This CDR3 comprises 15 residues.

The chain joins TRBV27 to TRBJ1-6, with D tentatively TRBD1 (6 bases). V was shortened by 7 bases and J by 1 base, with 11 bases between the two germline ends. The CDR3 has 15 amino acids. CDR1 and CDR2 from the germline V gene are MNHEY and SMNVEV (reference sequence). CDR3 coding DNA: TGTGCCAGCAAACACAGGGAGTCCTATAATTCACCCCTCCACTTT. This codes for CASKHRESYNSPLHF.

The chain combines TRBV27 with TRBJ1-2, with a possible D match to TRBD1 (5 bases). CDR1 is MNHEY and CDR2 is SMNVEV in the germline V gene (reference sequence). This CDR3 has 14 residues. The V and J ends lost 8 bases and 6 bases respectively, with 19 bases between them. CDR3 coding DNA: TGTGCCAGCCTTACTCGATTTCCAGGGAATGGCTACACCTTC. Protein sequence: CASLTRFPGNGYTF.